Included here is one T cell receptor beta chain sequence, with context. Antigen unknown. TCR alpha and beta CDR3s were amplified from mRNA by semiquantitative ARM-PCR. Tagged nested gene-specific primers were used first, then communal superprimers amplified exponentially. MiXCR, run by TCRdb on the multiplex PCR reads, gives a single entry per CDR3 protein. Among around 14,000 distinct CDR3 sequences listed, about 60% were seen once. The sample comes from a study of relationships among human T cell subsets. General study results and limits: Regulatory and Th2 subsets had few clones over 100 reads, unlike CD8+ cytotoxic cells.

Germline V gives CDR1 SGHNT, CDR2 YENEEA. The length of the CDR3 is 19 residues. Trimming at V came to 5 bases and at J to 2 bases, leaving 14 bases not matched to a gene. The sequence was collected from a man aged 40-49 years in good health. The V call is TRBV11-3, the J call TRBJ2-1, with 11 bases matching TRBD2. Sequenced material: total T cells sorted from blood. The CDR3 reads CASSLVPQTSGIAYNEQFF. The CDR3 DNA sequence: TGTGCCAGCAGCCTTGTCCCTCAGACTAGCGGGATCGCCTACAATGAGCAGTTCTTC.